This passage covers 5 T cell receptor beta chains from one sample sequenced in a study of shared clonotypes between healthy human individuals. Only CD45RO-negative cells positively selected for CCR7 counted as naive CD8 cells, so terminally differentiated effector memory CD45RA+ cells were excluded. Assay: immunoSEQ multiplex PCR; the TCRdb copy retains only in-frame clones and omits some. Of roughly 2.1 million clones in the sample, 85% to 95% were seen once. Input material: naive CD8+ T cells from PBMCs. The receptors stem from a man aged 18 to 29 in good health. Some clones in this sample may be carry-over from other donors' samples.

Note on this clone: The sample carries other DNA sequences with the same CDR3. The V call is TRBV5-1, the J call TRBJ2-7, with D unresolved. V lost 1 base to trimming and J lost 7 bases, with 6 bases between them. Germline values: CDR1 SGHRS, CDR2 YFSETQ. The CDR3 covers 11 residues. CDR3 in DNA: TGCGCCAGCAGCTTGAAAGGAGAGCAGTACTTC. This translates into CASSLKGEQYF.

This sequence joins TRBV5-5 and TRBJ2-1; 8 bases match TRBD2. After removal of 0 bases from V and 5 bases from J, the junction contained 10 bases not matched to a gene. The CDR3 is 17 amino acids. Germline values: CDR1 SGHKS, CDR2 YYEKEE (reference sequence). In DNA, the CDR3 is TGTGCCAGCAGCTTGGCCATGACGCTAGCGGGCCACAATGAGCAGTTCTTC. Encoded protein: CASSLAMTLAGHNEQFF.

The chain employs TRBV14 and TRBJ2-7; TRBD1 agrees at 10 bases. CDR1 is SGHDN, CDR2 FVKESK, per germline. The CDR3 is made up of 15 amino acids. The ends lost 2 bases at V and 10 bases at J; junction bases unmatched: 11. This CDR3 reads CASSQLGTGDGYQYF. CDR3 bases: TGTGCCAGCAGCCAACTGGGGACAGGGGATGGGTACCAGTACTTC.

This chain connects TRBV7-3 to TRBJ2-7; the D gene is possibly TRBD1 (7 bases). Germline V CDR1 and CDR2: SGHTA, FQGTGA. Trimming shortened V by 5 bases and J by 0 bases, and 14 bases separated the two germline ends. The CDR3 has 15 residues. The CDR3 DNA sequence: TGTGCCAGCAGCCCCGGAGGGGACAGCTCCTACGAGCAGTACTTC. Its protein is CASSPGGDSSYEQYF. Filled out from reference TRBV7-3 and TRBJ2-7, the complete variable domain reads GAGVSQTPSNKVTEKGKYVELRCDPISGHTALYWYRQSLGQGPEFLIYFQGTGAADDSGLPNDRFFAVRPEGSVSTLKIQRTERGDSAVYLCASSPGGDSSYEQYFGPGTRLTVT.

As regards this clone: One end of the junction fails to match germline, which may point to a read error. As DNA, the CDR3 is TGTGCCAGCAGCCTAAACCGGGACAGGAGACATTTT. Its translation is CASSLNRDRRHF. The rearrangement links TRBV5-8 to TRBJ2-3; 8 bases fit TRBD1. From germline, CDR1 is SGHTS and CDR2 YDEGEE. The CDR3 has 12 residues.